Below are 30 T cell receptor beta chains sequenced from a single sample in a study of CD8 T cells in ankylosing spondylitis. MiXCR, run by TCRdb on the 5' RACE reads, gives a single entry per CDR3 protein. The sample carries around 150,000 distinct CDR3 sequences, around 10% recorded once. The sequencing input was blood, either unsorted or a sorted T cell fraction (not recorded which). These receptors originate from a male donor with ankylosing spondylitis or in good health (not recorded which).

CDR3 protein: CASSESSGRGNTDTQYF. CDR3 coding DNA: TGTGCCAGCAGCGAGTCTAGCGGGAGGGGAAACACAGATACGCAGTATTTT. The chain carries TRBV7-8 and TRBJ2-3, with 12 bases fitting TRBD2. J was trimmed by 2 bases and V by 5 bases; bases with no gene match: 8. Germline V gene data show CDR1 as SGHVS and CDR2 as FQNEAQ. There are 17 residues in the CDR3.

This clonotype was observed at least ten times. This chain links TRBV10-2 with TRBJ2-7, with D unresolved. CDR1 WSHSY and CDR2 SAAADI come from the germline V gene. The CDR3 sequence is 15 residues long. V was cut by 6 bases and J by 0 bases, with 15 bases left in between. CDR3 sequence reads: CASSGPATFSYEQYF. CDR3 in DNA: TGCGCCAGCAGCGGACCAGCCACCTTCTCCTACGAGCAGTACTTC.

This clonotype was detected ten times or more. V usage is TRBV9 and J usage is TRBJ2-1, with 11 bases matching TRBD2. The V gene end was trimmed by 1 base and the J gene end by 6 bases; junction bases not matched to a gene: 6. The CDR3 spans 16 residues. The germline V gene has CDR1 SGDLS and CDR2 YYNGEE. The CDR3 loop is CASSVFSGGASNEQFF. The CDR3 nucleotides are TGTGCCAGCAGCGTATTTAGCGGGGGGGCGTCCAATGAGCAGTTCTTC.

This clonotype has only a few counts. This rearrangement joins TRBV4-3 to TRBJ2-1, with TRBD2 identical over 11 bases. V was pared by 0 bases and J by 0 bases, with 10 bases of the junction left unmatched. This CDR3 comprises 20 residues. CDR1 is LGHNA, CDR2 YSLEER, per germline. The CDR3 region has the DNA TGCGCCAGCAGCCAAGATAGTCTAGCGGGGGGACCTAGCTCCTACAATGAGCAGTTCTTC. Its protein is CASSQDSLAGGPSSYNEQFF.

At least ten counts were recorded for this clonotype. The chain carries TRBV12-3 or TRBV12-4 and TRBJ2-1, with no clear D. CDR3 length: 14 residues. The germline V and J ends were trimmed by 7 bases and 4 bases, with 14 bases remaining between them. The CDR3 region is CASTPNLGYNEQFF. DNA for the CDR3: TGTGCCAGCACCCCGAATTTGGGGTACAATGAGCAGTTCTTC.

This sequence joins TRBV20-1 and TRBJ2-2; D unclear. The germline V gene encodes CDR1 DFQATT and CDR2 SNEGSKA (reference sequence). The V gene lost 6 bases and the J gene lost 6 bases, with 14 bases spanning the gap. This CDR3 spans 13 amino acids. The CDR3 protein is CSAKGLAPGELFF. CDR3 sequence (DNA): TGCAGTGCAAAGGGCCTCGCACCCGGGGAGCTGTTTTTT.

This clonotype was picked up many times. The chain is built from TRBV9 and TRBJ2-2; D remains unclear. The germline CDR1 and CDR2 sequences are SGDLS and YYNGEE. This CDR3 contains 16 residues. V was cut by 0 bases and J by 3 bases, with 12 bases left in between. CDR3 coding DNA: TGTGCCAGCAGCGTAGAGGCGGAAACTTACACCGGGGAGCTGTTTTTT. Translation: CASSVEAETYTGELFF.

This clonotype was seen only a few times. The chain is built from TRBV2 and TRBJ1-5; D gene ambiguous. The germline gives CDR1 SNHLY, CDR2 FYNNEI. This CDR3 is built from 15 residues. V was shortened by 2 bases and J by 0 bases, with 8 bases between the two germline ends. CDR3: CASSERQNSNQPQHF. The DNA for the CDR3 is TGTGCCAGCAGTGAAAGACAAAATAGCAATCAGCCCCAGCATTTT.

The V call is TRBV27, the J call TRBJ1-1; possibly TRBD1 for D (5 bases). The CDR3 extends over 18 amino acids. Germline CDR1 reads MNHEY; CDR2 reads SMNVEV (reference sequence). V was pared by 5 bases and J by 1 base, with 23 bases between. The CDR3 reads CASSPLAGWEGSNTEAFF. CDR3 sequence (DNA): TGTGCCAGCAGTCCCCTGGCAGGGTGGGAAGGATCGAACACTGAAGCTTTCTTT.

The gene calls are TRBV7-9 and TRBJ2-1, with TRBD2 matching over 8 bases. V gave up 5 bases and J gave up 5 bases; unmatched junction bases: 5. Germline CDR1 and CDR2: SEHNR and FQNEAQ (reference sequence). The CDR3 has 14 residues. The CDR3 bases are TGTGCCAGCAGCACTCGGACTAGCCACAATGAGCAGTTCTTC. This codes for CASSTRTSHNEQFF.

This clonotype was seen ten or more times. The chain carries TRBV7-2 and TRBJ2-5; D is unclear. V was cut by 4 bases and J by 1 base, with 10 bases left in between. The CDR3 runs to 14 residues. Germline loops: CDR1 SGHTA, CDR2 FQGNSA. DNA of the CDR3: TGTGCCAGCAGCTCCTACAGCTTCCAAGAGACCCAGTACTTC. Amino acid sequence: CASSSYSFQETQYF.

The rearrangement joins TRBV2 to TRBJ1-3, with D uncertain. This CDR3 is built from 13 residues. Trimming cost V 6 bases and J 3 bases, with 9 bases left between them. CDR1 SNHLY and CDR2 FYNNEI come from the germline V gene. The CDR3 loop is CASSSDLGNTIYF. In nucleotides, the CDR3 is TGTGCCAGCAGCTCGGACCTTGGAAACACCATATATTTT.

J is TRBJ2-5 and V is TRBV13; no firm D call. Germline assignment: CDR1 PRHDT and CDR2 FYEKMQ (reference sequence). The germline V and J ends were trimmed by 5 bases and 0 bases, with 13 bases remaining between them. The CDR3 sequence is 15 residues long. CDR3 coding DNA: TGTGCCAGCAGCCGTGACGGACGCGACCAAGAGACCCAGTACTTC. It translates to CASSRDGRDQETQYF.

The chain uses TRBV7-6 and TRBJ1-2; unclear D gene. V was clipped by 4 bases and J by 2 bases, with 20 bases between them. Germline V gene sequence: CDR1 SGHVS, CDR2 FNYEAQ. The CDR3 is 17 residues long. CDR3 coding DNA: TGTGCCAGCAGCTCTCTCCAACACGGATTTCAAAACTATGGCTACACCTTC. It codes for CASSSLQHGFQNYGYTF.

Many counts were recorded for this clonotype. This chain links TRBV14 with TRBJ1-4; 7 bases match TRBD1. Germline V gives CDR1 SGHDN, CDR2 FVKESK. V lost 0 bases, J lost 5 bases, and 6 bases stayed unmatched. CDR3 length: 16 residues. The CDR3 reads CASSQDLSGGNEKLFF. As DNA, the CDR3 is TGTGCCAGCAGCCAAGACCTCTCAGGGGGGAATGAAAAACTGTTTTTT.

The chain links TRBV5-1 to TRBJ1-6, with a tentative D call TRBD1 (6 bases). Germline V gene lookup returns CDR1 SGHRS and CDR2 YFSETQ. V was trimmed by 4 bases and J by 7 bases, leaving 15 bases between them. This CDR3 is built from 15 residues. CDR3 nucleotide sequence: TGCGCCAGCAGCACCCGACAGGAAGCGAATTCACCCCTCCACTTT. Protein product: CASSTRQEANSPLHF.

The chain recombines TRBV5-6 with TRBJ2-2, with D perhaps assigned TRBD1 or TRBD2 (5 bases each). CDR3 length: 15 residues. V was trimmed by 3 bases and J by 0 bases, leaving 9 bases between them. Germline V lookup: CDR1 SGHDT, CDR2 YYEEEE. CDR3: CASSSQGANTGELFF. The CDR3 DNA reads TGTGCCAGCAGCTCCCAGGGAGCGAACACCGGGGAGCTGTTTTTT. The entire variable domain, with the rest obtained from reference TRBV5-6 and TRBJ2-2, is as follows: DAGVTQSPTHLIKTRGQQVTLRCSPKSGHDTVSWYQQALGQGPQFIFQYYEEEERQRGNFPDRFSGHQFPNYSSELNVNALLLGDSALYLCASSSQGANTGELFFGEGSRLTVL.

This clonotype has a count of ten or more. The gene calls are TRBV29-1 and TRBJ2-7, with unresolved D. The length of the CDR3 is 13 residues. V was clipped by 5 bases and J by 5 bases, with 16 bases between them. Germline values: CDR1 SQVTM, CDR2 ANQGSEA. CDR3 sequence (DNA): TGCAGCGTTTTGGGCAGGATGATCGACGAGCAGTACTTC. Its translation: CSVLGRMIDEQYF.

Note on this clonotype: The junction differs from germline at one of its ends, possibly a read error. The chain recombines TRBV3-1 with TRBJ2-5, with D possibly TRBD1 on 6 matching bases. This CDR3 contains 16 residues. Germline assignment: CDR1 LGHDT and CDR2 YNNKEL (reference sequence). The CDR3 sequence: CASSQVITGPEDTQYF. The CDR3 coding sequence is TGTGCCAGCAGCCAAGTTATCACAGGGCCTGAAGACACCCAGTACTTC.

This clonotype was recorded a few times. This chain links TRBV18 with TRBJ2-5; D may be TRBD1 (6 bases). The CDR3 runs 14 residues. The V and J ends lost 5 bases and 0 bases respectively, with 10 bases between them. The germline CDR1 and CDR2 sequences are KGHSH and LQKENI. CDR3 sequence (DNA): TGTGCCAGCTCAACGGGACACAACCAAGAGACCCAGTACTTC. It is translated as CASSTGHNQETQYF.

The table lists this clonotype with many counts. The CDR3 bases are TGCGCCAGCAGCCGGTCCGGGACAGATGAAAAACTGTTTTTT. This encodes CASSRSGTDEKLFF. The V gene is TRBV5-1, the J gene TRBJ1-4; 7 bases are a match to TRBD1. Per germline, CDR1 SGHRS and CDR2 YFSETQ. CDR3 length: 14 amino acids. Losses at the gene ends were 4 bases for V and 6 bases for J; bases not matched to a gene: 6.

This clonotype was seen a few times. The chain couples TRBV12-3 or TRBV12-4 to TRBJ2-7; 7 positions match TRBD2. The junction had 7 bases not matched to a gene; V was cut back by 5 bases and J by 9 bases. The CDR3 runs to 12 residues. The DNA of the CDR3 is TGTGCCAGCAGTATGGGGGGGTTGAGGCAGTACTTC. Amino acid sequence: CASSMGGLRQYF.

This clonotype was counted ten times or more. The V gene is TRBV12-3 or TRBV12-4, the J gene TRBJ2-1; no definite D call. The CDR3 covers 12 residues. The V and J ends lost 2 bases and 9 bases respectively, with 8 bases between them. The CDR3 loop reads CASSLSSLEQFF. DNA of the CDR3: TGTGCCAGCAGTTTATCAAGCCTTGAGCAGTTCTTC.

As regards this clonotype: This may stem from a read error, because a much larger clone lies one nucleotide away. The V call is TRBV7-8, the J call TRBJ2-1; a weak D match, TRBD1 (6 bases). The CDR3 sequence is 15 residues long. Trimming pared 5 bases from V and 7 bases from J, leaving 18 bases between. In germline, CDR1 is SGHVS, CDR2 FQNEAQ. CDR3 residues: CASSRSRQEANEQFF. The CDR3 DNA reads as TGTGCCAGCAGCCGAAGTAGACAGGAGGCAAATGAGCAGTTCTTC.

Ten or more counts support this clonotype. The rearrangement links TRBV5-1 to TRBJ2-3; 13 bases map to TRBD2. CDR1 and CDR2 from the germline V gene are SGHRS and YFSETQ. This CDR3 spans 19 amino acids. Unmatched junction bases numbered 10, after V lost 2 bases and J lost 1 base. CDR3 region: CASSFGLAGDIGGTDTQYF. CDR3 DNA: TGCGCCAGCAGCTTCGGACTAGCGGGGGATATAGGGGGCACAGATACGCAGTATTTT.

V usage is TRBV27 and J usage is TRBJ2-3; D is ambiguous. V dropped 2 bases and J dropped 0 bases, with 9 bases sitting between them. The CDR3 extends over 15 amino acids. In germline, CDR1 is MNHEY, CDR2 SMNVEV (reference sequence). CDR3 bases: TGTGCCAGCAGTTTAGATCCTCCTAGCACAGATACGCAGTATTTT. It specifies CASSLDPPSTDTQYF.

This clonotype was detected many times. The rearrangement links TRBV7-2 to TRBJ2-3; D gene ambiguous. The CDR3 length is 12 residues. The germline V gene has CDR1 SGHTA and CDR2 FQGNSA. V lost 5 bases and J lost 7, with 10 bases in between. CDR3 coding DNA: TGTGCCAGCAGCCCGAGGTCAAATACGCAGTATTTT. Amino acids: CASSPRSNTQYF. The full variable domain, in which reference TRBV7-2 and TRBJ2-3 provide the parts outside the CDR3, is GAGVSQSPSNKVTEKGKDVELRCDPISGHTALYWYRQSLGQGLEFLIYFQGNSAPDKSGLPSDRFSAERTGGSVSTLTIQRTQQEDSAVYLCASSPRSNTQYFGPGTRLTVL.

The table lists this clonotype with a few counts. The chain recombines TRBV2 with TRBJ2-1, with 12 bases that match TRBD2. The germline V gene encodes CDR1 SNHLY and CDR2 FYNNEI. There are 16 residues in the CDR3. V was clipped by 5 bases and J by 6 bases; unmatched bases: 8. CDR3 sequence reads: CASSRPGTSGFNEQFF. CDR3 DNA sequence: TGTGCCAGCAGTCGTCCCGGGACTAGCGGGTTCAATGAGCAGTTCTTC.

Details on this clonotype: Being one base from a much bigger clone, this may be a read error. The chain recombines TRBV5-4 with TRBJ2-7; TRBD2 matches 7 bases. Germline loops: CDR1 SGHNT, CDR2 YYREEE (reference sequence). The CDR3 has 13 residues. DNA for the CDR3: TGTGCCAGCAGCGGCGGGAGTAGTTACGACCAGTACTTC. Amino acid sequence: CASSGGSSYDQYF.

This clonotype appeared many times. The genes are TRBV2 and TRBJ1-5; no definite D call. The CDR3 spans 15 residues. Looked up from germline, CDR1 is SNHLY and CDR2 is FYNNEI. Deletions cut 2 bases from V and 5 bases from J, with 13 bases between. CDR3 DNA: TGTGCCAGCAGTGAACAGGCCCCACTTCATCAGCCCCAGCATTTT. This codes for CASSEQAPLHQPQHF.